This passage covers 25 T cell receptor beta chains from one sample sequenced in a study of CD4 T cells in relation to SARS-CoV-2 and coronaviruses (dated by TCRdb to about 2021). CD4+ T cells from unexposed donors were collected before the COVID-19 pandemic (2011-2018). Receptor amplification or capture employed the immunoSEQ multiplex PCR assay. Held by TCRdb, this immuneACCESS table contains in-frame sequences only and omits some clones. Under half of the omission traces to an unresolved V gene where checked; the cause of the rest is unknown. The sample includes about 55,000 clones, with 70% to 90% observed a single time. Of the sample, 1.4% is held by the ten largest clones. Material: memory CD4+ T cells from PBMCs. The sample's cell subset or site label, decoded: memory (non-naive) CD4+ T cells. Source of these receptors: a human donor in good health.

This chain uses TRBV7-2 with TRBJ1-2, with D tentatively TRBD1 (6 bases). CDR1 SGHTA and CDR2 FQGNSA come from the germline V gene. The V gene lost 3 bases and the J gene lost 2 bases, with 19 bases spanning the gap. This CDR3 spans 17 amino acids. The CDR3 sequence: CASSFRSGGQLNYGYTF. The CDR3, as DNA: TGTGCCAGCAGCTTTAGGTCCGGGGGGCAACTAAACTATGGCTACACCTTC.

The CDR3: CASRPGTSGRAYNEQFF. CDR3 nucleotide sequence: TGTGCCAGCAGGCCCGGGACTAGCGGGAGGGCCTACAATGAGCAGTTCTTC. This rearrangement joins TRBV2 to TRBJ2-1; 16 nucleotides line up with TRBD2. The ends lost 6 bases at V and 2 bases at J; junction bases unmatched: 4. The CDR3 is 17 amino acids. The germline CDR1 and CDR2 sequences are SNHLY and FYNNEI.

This chain connects TRBV4-2 to TRBJ1-1; TRBD1 matches at 9 bases. Germline-derived CDR1 and CDR2 are LGHNA and YNFKEQ. The trim removed 1 base at V and 10 bases at J, leaving 7 bases unmatched. The CDR3 spans 14 residues. The CDR3 is CASSQGDRAVRAFF. The DNA for the CDR3 is TGTGCCAGCAGCCAAGGGGACAGGGCTGTAAGAGCTTTCTTT.

The V gene is TRBV6-5, the J gene TRBJ2-7; D ambiguous. Germline assignment: CDR1 MNHEY and CDR2 SVGAGI. The CDR3 extends over 14 amino acids. Trimming removed 5 bases from V and 4 bases from J, with 15 bases in between. The CDR3 is CASSPATPRYEQYF. DNA for the CDR3: TGTGCCAGCAGTCCGGCCACGCCCAGATACGAGCAGTACTTC.

The rearrangement links TRBV2 to TRBJ2-5, with D perhaps TRBD1 (7 bases). The V gene lost 6 bases and the J gene lost 7 bases, with 18 bases spanning the gap. This CDR3 contains 14 residues. From germline, CDR1 is SNHLY and CDR2 FYNNEI. CDR3 sequence: CASRPGTEGGTQYF. CDR3 sequence (DNA): TGTGCCAGCAGGCCCGGGACAGAGGGGGGGACCCAGTACTTC.

The genes are TRBV5-1 and TRBJ1-1; unclear D gene. V lost 1 base and J 10 bases, leaving 8 bases between the germline ends. The CDR3 runs 11 residues. Germline CDR1 is SGHRS and CDR2 is YFSETQ. The CDR3 DNA reads as TGCGCCAGCAGCTTGCAGGCGGGAGCTTTCTTT. It translates to CASSLQAGAFF.

The chain combines TRBV14 with TRBJ2-7, with TRBD2 matching over 10 bases. Germline V gives CDR1 SGHDN, CDR2 FVKESK. This CDR3 comprises 15 residues. Unmatched junction bases numbered 4, after V lost 1 base and J lost 4 bases. CDR3 sequence reads: CASSQALAGKYEQYF. CDR3 coding DNA: TGTGCCAGCAGCCAAGCACTAGCGGGAAAATACGAGCAGTACTTC. The complete variable domain, with remaining parts taken from reference TRBV14 and TRBJ2-7, reads EAGVTQFPSHSVIEKGQTVTLRCDPISGHDNLYWYRRVMGKEIKFLLHFVKESKQDESGMPNNRFLAERTGGTYSTLKVQPAELEDSGVYFCASSQALAGKYEQYFGPGTRLTVT.

The chain is built from TRBV7-9 and TRBJ2-1, with D perhaps TRBD2 (5 bases). CDR3 length: 16 residues. Germline-derived CDR1 and CDR2 are SEHNR and FQNEAQ (reference sequence). Trimming stripped 4 bases from V and 2 bases from J, with 15 bases between. The CDR3 sequence: CASSYRSGGTYNEQFF. CDR3 bases: TGTGCCAGCAGCTATCGGTCAGGAGGCACCTACAATGAGCAGTTCTTC.

In regard to this clone: This specimen includes other DNA sequences encoding the same CDR3. The chain recombines TRBV30 with TRBJ1-5, with D maybe TRBD1 (5 bases). Germline CDR1 GTSNPN, CDR2 SVGIG (reference sequence). The CDR3 runs to 14 residues. V lost 2 bases and J 3 bases, leaving 11 bases between the germline ends. The CDR3 is CAWSRGLPNQPQHF. The CDR3 region has the DNA TGTGCCTGGAGTCGGGGCCTTCCCAATCAGCCCCAGCATTTT.

The chain couples TRBV6-1 to TRBJ2-7, with D perhaps TRBD1 (5 bases). V lost 2 bases to trimming and J lost 5 bases, with 22 bases between them. There are 17 residues in the CDR3. The germline gives CDR1 MNHNS, CDR2 SASEGT. Here the CDR3 DNA reads TGTGCCAGCAGTGAACGGGTGGAATTGGGGCGCCGACACGAGCAGTACTTC. Translation: CASSERVELGRRHEQYF.

This clone has a single count. This chain uses TRBV6-5 with TRBJ2-7; D may be TRBD1 (6 bases). Germline assignment: CDR1 MNHEY and CDR2 SVGAGI. The CDR3 has 13 residues. V was cut by 6 bases and J by 2 bases, with 11 bases left in between. CDR3 DNA sequence: TGTGCCAGCAGCTTACAGGGTACCTACGAGCAGTACTTC. Translating gives CASSLQGTYEQYF.

The chain employs TRBV6-4 and TRBJ2-1, with D possibly being TRBD2 (6 bases). The V end lost 0 bases, the J end lost 7 bases, and 16 bases lay between the germline ends. CDR1 MRHNA and CDR2 SNTAGT come from the germline V gene. The CDR3 spans 16 residues. CDR3 coding DNA: TGTGCCAGCAGTGACTCTGGGGGGAAGATTGCAAATGAGCAGTTCTTC. Translation gives CASSDSGGKIANEQFF.

The V gene is TRBV10-1, the J gene TRBJ1-1; tentatively, D is TRBD1 (6 bases). Trimming cost V 6 bases and J 4 bases, with 9 bases left between them. Germline V gene data show CDR1 as WNHNN and CDR2 as SYGVQD (reference sequence). The CDR3 length is 12 residues. CDR3 nucleotides: TGCGCCAGCAGGGCACAGGGCACTGAAGCTTTCTTT. Translating it yields CASRAQGTEAFF.

This clone has only a few counts. The chain combines TRBV4-2 with TRBJ2-3; D possibly matches TRBD1 or TRBD2 (6 bases each). CDR3 length: 14 residues. Germline V gives CDR1 LGHNA, CDR2 YNFKEQ. The V end was cut by 1 base, the J end by 6 bases, with 11 bases between. CDR3 sequence: CASSQVGGLDTQYF. Here the CDR3 DNA reads TGTGCCAGCAGCCAAGTTGGGGGGCTGGATACGCAGTATTTT.

The V gene is TRBV6-5, the J gene TRBJ2-7, with D possibly TRBD2 on 6 matching bases. V was shortened by 0 bases and J by 3 bases, with 9 bases between the two germline ends. Germline CDR1 is MNHEY and CDR2 is SVGAGI. CDR3 length equals 14 residues. The CDR3 region has the DNA TGTGCCAGCAGTTACTCTAGCGGATACTACGAGCAGTACTTC. Its protein is CASSYSSGYYEQYF.

The chain recombines TRBV27 with TRBJ1-1; 9 bases are a match to TRBD1. The V gene's germline CDR1 is MNHEY and CDR2 SMNVEV (reference sequence). The CDR3 is made up of 15 amino acids. The V segment lost 4 bases and the J segment 1 base; nucleotides outside the gene matches: 4. The CDR3 bases are TGTGCCAGCAGTTCCGGGGACAGGGCGAACACTGAAGCTTTCTTT. Translation: CASSSGDRANTEAFF.

This sequence joins TRBV2 and TRBJ1-1, with D possibly matching TRBD1 (5 bases). The CDR3 totals 14 residues. CDR1 is SNHLY and CDR2 is FYNNEI in the germline V gene. V lost 8 bases to trimming and J lost 1 base, with 14 bases between them. The CDR3 protein is CASVRQGSNTEAFF. Written as DNA, the CDR3 is TGTGCCAGCGTCCGCCAGGGTTCGAACACTGAAGCTTTCTTT.

The rearrangement links TRBV4-1 to TRBJ2-5; D gene unclear. This CDR3 comprises 15 residues. The germline V and J ends were trimmed by 3 bases and 7 bases, with 18 bases remaining between them. Per the germline V gene, CDR1 is MGHRA and CDR2 is YSYEKL. This CDR3 reads CASSQTGGPRVTQYF. The CDR3 bases are TGCGCCAGCAGCCAGACCGGTGGGCCTCGGGTGACCCAGTACTTC.

The chain links TRBV18 to TRBJ2-3; D may correspond to TRBD1 or TRBD2 (6 bases each). Looked up from germline, CDR1 is KGHSH and CDR2 is LQKENI. Deletions cut 0 bases from V and 5 bases from J, with 12 bases between. The CDR3 length is 15 residues. The CDR3 region is CASSPPGGGGDTQYF. CDR3 nucleotide sequence: TGTGCCAGCTCACCACCTGGAGGGGGAGGAGATACGCAGTATTTT.

DNA of the CDR3: TGTGCCAGCAGTGCCCGACTAGCGGCAATAAAGGTCCGCACAGATACGCAGTATTTT. It translates to CASSARLAAIKVRTDTQYF. The J gene is TRBJ2-3, the V gene TRBV6-1; 9 bases match TRBD2. The length of the CDR3 is 19 residues. Germline V gene data show CDR1 as MNHNS and CDR2 as SASEGT. Trimming cost V 4 bases and J 1 base; bases outside gene matches: 15.

This sequence joins TRBV4-2 and TRBJ2-7; D tentatively reads TRBD1 or TRBD2 (6 bases each). Trimming pared 0 bases from V and 6 bases from J, leaving 15 bases between. There are 15 residues in the CDR3. Germline-derived CDR1 and CDR2 are LGHNA and YNFKEQ. The CDR3 sequence is CASSQDWGARAEQYF. The CDR3 region has the DNA TGTGCCAGCAGCCAAGATTGGGGGGCGCGGGCCGAGCAGTACTTC.

The V call is TRBV7-7, the J call TRBJ2-5; TRBD1 matches at 7 bases. V trimming: 5 bases; J trimming: 2 bases; junction bases outside the gene matches: 8. CDR1 is SSHAT and CDR2 is FNYEAQ in the germline V gene (reference sequence). CDR3 length: 15 amino acids. For the CDR3, the DNA is TGTGCCAGCAGCATGGTTGGGACAGAACAAGAGACCCAGTACTTC. Protein sequence: CASSMVGTEQETQYF.

The V and J genes are TRBV5-6 and TRBJ2-3, with 9 bases matching TRBD1. The CDR3 has 18 residues. Looked up from germline, CDR1 is SGHDT and CDR2 is YYEEEE. V dropped 4 bases and J dropped 1; count of bases not matched to a gene: 13. CDR3 protein: CASSRRLQGAFGTDTQYF. The CDR3 DNA reads TGTGCCAGCAGCCGCCGCTTACAGGGGGCATTCGGCACAGATACGCAGTATTTT. Using reference TRBV5-6 and TRBJ2-3 for the parts outside the CDR3, the full variable domain is DAGVTQSPTHLIKTRGQQVTLRCSPKSGHDTVSWYQQALGQGPQFIFQYYEEEERQRGNFPDRFSGHQFPNYSSELNVNALLLGDSALYLCASSRRLQGAFGTDTQYFGPGTRLTVL.

The chain recombines TRBV7-8 with TRBJ2-2; D is perhaps TRBD1 (5 bases). Looked up from germline, CDR1 is SGHVS and CDR2 is FQNEAQ. Between the trimmed V and J ends, which lost 5 bases and 2 bases, there was a span of 15 bases. This CDR3 is 16 amino acids long. The CDR3 sequence: CASSPRSGLNTGELFF. The DNA of the CDR3 is TGTGCCAGCAGCCCACGATCAGGGTTAAACACCGGGGAGCTGTTTTTT.

V is TRBV5-1 and J is TRBJ2-3; D may be TRBD1 or TRBD2 (5 bases each). The germline CDR1 and CDR2 sequences are SGHRS and YFSETQ. The V end was cut by 4 bases, the J end by 2 bases, with 11 bases between. The CDR3 has 14 residues. The CDR3 bases are TGCGCCAGCAGCGGGGCGGGTTACACAGATACGCAGTATTTT. This codes for CASSGAGYTDTQYF.